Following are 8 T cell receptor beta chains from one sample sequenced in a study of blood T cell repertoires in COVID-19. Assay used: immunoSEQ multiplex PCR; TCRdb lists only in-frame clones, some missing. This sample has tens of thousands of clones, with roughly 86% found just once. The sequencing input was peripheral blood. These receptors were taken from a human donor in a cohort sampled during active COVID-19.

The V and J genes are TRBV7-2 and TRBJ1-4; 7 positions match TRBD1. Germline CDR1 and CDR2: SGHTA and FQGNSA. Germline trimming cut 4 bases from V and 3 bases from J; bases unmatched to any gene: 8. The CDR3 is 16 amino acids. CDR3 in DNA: TGTACCAGCAGCTCACTAGGGGGCATCGCTAATGAAAAACTGTTTTTT. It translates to CTSSSLGGIANEKLFF.

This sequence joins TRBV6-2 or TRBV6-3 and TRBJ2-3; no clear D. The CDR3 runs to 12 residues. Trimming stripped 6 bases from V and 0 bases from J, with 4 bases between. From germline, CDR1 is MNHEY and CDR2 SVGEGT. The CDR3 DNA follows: TGTGCCAGCAGCTCTAGCACAGATACGCAGTATTTT. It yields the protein CASSSSTDTQYF.

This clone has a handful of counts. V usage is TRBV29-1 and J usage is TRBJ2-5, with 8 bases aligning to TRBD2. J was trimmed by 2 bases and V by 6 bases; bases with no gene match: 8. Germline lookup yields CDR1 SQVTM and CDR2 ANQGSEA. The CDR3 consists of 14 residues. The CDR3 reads CSVGIAGLQETQYF. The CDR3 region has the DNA TGCAGCGTGGGGATAGCGGGACTACAAGAGACCCAGTACTTC.

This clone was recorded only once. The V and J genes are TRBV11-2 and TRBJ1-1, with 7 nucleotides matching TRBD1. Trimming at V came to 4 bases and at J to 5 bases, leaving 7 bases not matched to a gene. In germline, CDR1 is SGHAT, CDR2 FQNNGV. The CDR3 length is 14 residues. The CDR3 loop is CASSSPDRDTEAFF. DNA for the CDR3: TGTGCCAGCAGCTCGCCCGACAGGGATACTGAAGCTTTCTTT.

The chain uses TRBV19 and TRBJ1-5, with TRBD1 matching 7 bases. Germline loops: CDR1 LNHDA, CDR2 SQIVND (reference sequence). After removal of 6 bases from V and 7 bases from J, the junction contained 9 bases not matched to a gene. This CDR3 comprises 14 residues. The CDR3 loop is CASSDRDLGQPQHF. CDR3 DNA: TGTGCCAGTAGCGACAGGGATTTGGGGCAGCCCCAGCATTTT.

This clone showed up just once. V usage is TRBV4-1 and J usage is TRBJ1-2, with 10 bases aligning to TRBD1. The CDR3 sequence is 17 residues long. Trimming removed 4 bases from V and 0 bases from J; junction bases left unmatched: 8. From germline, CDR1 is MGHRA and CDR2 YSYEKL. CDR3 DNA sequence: TGCGCCAGCAGCCTAATTCCGGGACAGGGGTCTAACTATGGCTACACCTTC. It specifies CASSLIPGQGSNYGYTF.

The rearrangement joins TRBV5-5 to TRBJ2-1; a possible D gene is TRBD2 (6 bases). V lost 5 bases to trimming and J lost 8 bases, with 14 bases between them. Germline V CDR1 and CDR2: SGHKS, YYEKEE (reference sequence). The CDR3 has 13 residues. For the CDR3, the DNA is TGTGCCAGCAGTCTTGGACTATCAGATGAGCAGTTCTTC. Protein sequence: CASSLGLSDEQFF.

The CDR3 nucleotides are TGTGCCAGCAGTCCCAACCCTCGACAGAAGAATTCACCCCTCCACTTT. Protein sequence: CASSPNPRQKNSPLHF. The V call is TRBV27, the J call TRBJ1-6; D may be TRBD1 (5 bases). This CDR3 comprises 16 residues. Trimming cost V 5 bases and J 7 bases, with 18 bases left between them. Germline V CDR1 and CDR2: MNHEY, SMNVEV (reference sequence).